Below, 20 T cell receptor beta chains from the same sample are listed, as sequenced in a study of T cells in women clearing cervical HPV infection. The data were produced by immunoSEQ multiplex PCR, yet TCRdb's version contains in-frame clones alone and is incomplete. The table lists 35,000 to 45,000 clones. Sequenced material: blood buffy coat. Source of these receptors: a woman between 18 and 69 years old with a cervical HPV16 infection that either progressed to CIN3+ or cleared (not recorded which).

As for this clone: The observed sequence ends 3 residues before the CDR3 terminus, with the missing tail filled in from the germline J gene. The J gene is TRBJ1-4, the V gene TRBV7-2, with 9 bases lining up with TRBD1. CDR1 and CDR2 (germline): SGHTA, FQGNSA. V was pared by 5 bases and J by 8 bases, with 3 bases of the junction left unmatched. The CDR3 loop spans 13 amino acids. Incomplete CDR3 DNA: TGTGCCAGCAGCACAGGGGGCGCGGAAAAA. Its protein is CASSTGGAEK. The entire CDR3 sequence reads CASSTGGAEKLFF.

About this clone: The DNA ends 3 residues before the CDR3 does, and the rest of the CDR3 is filled in from the germline J gene. The chain links TRBV5-1 to TRBJ2-5, with D maybe TRBD1 (6 bases). Between the trimmed V and J ends, which lost 0 bases and 4 bases, there was a span of 7 bases. The CDR3 is made up of 13 amino acids. CDR1 is SGHRS, CDR2 YFSETQ, per germline. CDR3 DNA, as far as it was read: TGCGCCAGCAGCTTGGAGGGGGTAGAGACC. Translated, it gives CASSLEGVET. The full CDR3 protein is CASSLEGVETQYF.

A note on this clone: The CDR3 end is not reached by the read, which stops 3 residues before it; the germline J gene fills it in. J is TRBJ2-3 and V is TRBV20-1; D uncertain. The V gene lost 6 bases and the J gene lost 2 bases, with 12 bases spanning the gap. This CDR3 comprises 13 residues. Per germline, CDR1 DFQATT and CDR2 SNEGSKA (reference sequence). CDR3 region: CSARQPVTDTQYF. The sequenced CDR3 bases are TGCAGTGCCAGACAACCGGTCACAGATACG.

Concerning this clone itself: The read stops 3 residues short of the end of the CDR3; the missing end is completed from the germline J gene. The chain links TRBV7-9 to TRBJ1-6; D perhaps matches TRBD1 (5 bases). The germline CDR1 and CDR2 sequences are SEHNR and FQNEAQ (reference sequence). The V and J ends lost 7 bases and 6 bases respectively, with 10 bases between them. The CDR3 covers 13 residues. The DNA read from the CDR3 is TGTGCCAGCACCCTGGGGGGTAATTCACCC. It yields the protein CASTLGGNSP. The full CDR3 protein is CASTLGGNSPLHF. Using reference TRBV7-9 and TRBJ1-6 for the parts outside the CDR3, the full variable domain is DTGVSQNPRHKITKRGQNVTFRCDPISEHNRLYWYRQTLGQGPEFLTYFQNEAQLEKSRLLSDRFSAERPKGSFSTLEIQRTEQGDSAMYLCASTLGGNSPLHFGNGTRLTVT.

About this clone: The read terminates 3 residues ahead of where the CDR3 ends, so the germline J gene completes it. This sequence joins TRBV18 and TRBJ1-2; D is uncertain. The CDR3 has 17 amino acids. CDR1 KGHSH and CDR2 LQKENI come from the germline V gene. The sequenced CDR3 bases are TGTGCCAGCTCACCACCGATTCTAGCGGGAGGATTGGGTGAC. It specifies CASSPPILAGGLGD. The whole CDR3 protein is CASSPPILAGGLGDYTF.

Comments on this clone: The CDR3 end is not reached by the read, which stops 3 residues before it; the germline J gene fills it in. V gene TRBV20-1 combines with J gene TRBJ1-2, with TRBD1 identical over 7 bases. The trim removed 3 bases at V and 2 bases at J, leaving 6 bases unmatched. In germline, CDR1 is DFQATT, CDR2 SNEGSKA (reference sequence). The CDR3 extends over 14 amino acids. The part of the CDR3 DNA that was read is TGCAGTGCTAGGTCGACAGGGAGGAACTATGGC. Translating it yields CSARSTGRNYG. The whole CDR3 protein reads CSARSTGRNYGYTF.

A word on this clone: The read ends 3 residues before the CDR3 terminus; that terminus is restored from the germline J gene. The chain couples TRBV19 to TRBJ2-3, with 13 positions matching TRBD2. The V and J ends lost 4 bases and 4 bases, in that order; junction bases with no gene match: 5. The germline CDR1 and CDR2 sequences are LNHDA and SQIVND (reference sequence). The CDR3 loop spans 16 amino acids. Incomplete CDR3 DNA: TGTGCCAGTAGTACCCGGACTAGCGGGGGTCCAGATACG. Translated: CASSTRTSGGPDT. The complete CDR3 reads CASSTRTSGGPDTQYF. The whole variable domain, filled in from reference TRBV19 and TRBJ2-3, reads DGGITQSPKYLFRKEGQNVTLSCEQNLNHDAMYWYRQDPGQGLRLIYYSQIVNDFQKGDIAEGYSVSREKKESFPLTVTSAQKNPTAFYLCASSTRTSGGPDTQYFGPGTRLTVL.

Concerning this clone itself: The read ends 3 residues before the CDR3 terminus; that terminus is restored from the germline J gene. The V call is TRBV30, the J call TRBJ2-2, with 7 bases fitting TRBD2. The CDR3 sequence is 14 residues long. Germline V gene lookup returns CDR1 GTSNPN and CDR2 SVGIG (reference sequence). V shed 5 bases, J shed 4 bases, and the junction held 7 bases outside the gene matches. CDR3 loop: CAWDASGVTGELFF. The DNA read from the CDR3 is TGTGCCTGGGATGCTAGCGGTGTCACCGGGGAG.

On this clone: The read is 3 residues too short to cover the CDR3 end, so that end is filled in from the germline J gene. V gene TRBV12-5 combines with J gene TRBJ1-5, with unresolved D. CDR3 size: 16 residues. Between the trimmed V and J ends, which lost 7 bases and 0 bases, there was a span of 16 bases. From germline, CDR1 is LGHNT and CDR2 FRNRAP. The part of the CDR3 DNA that was read is TGTGCTAGTGCCGATCCGGGGTGGTATAGCAATCAGCCC. It codes for CASADPGWYSNQP. The CDR3 as a whole reads CASADPGWYSNQPQHF.

About this clone: The read ends 3 residues shy of where the CDR3 ends; the end is completed using the germline J gene. This chain uses TRBV29-1 with TRBJ2-4, with 8 bases aligning to TRBD2. Trimming cost V 6 bases and J 4 bases; bases outside gene matches: 8. The CDR3 runs to 14 residues. The V gene's germline CDR1 is SQVTM and CDR2 ANQGSEA. CDR3 bases read: TGCAGCGTCGCGAGCGGGAGCGGAAAAAACATT. It yields the protein CSVASGSGKNI. The entire CDR3 is CSVASGSGKNIQYF.

On this clone itself: The read gets to within 3 residues of the CDR3 end, and the germline J gene fills in the rest. The genes are TRBV5-6 and TRBJ1-5, with D uncertain. Trimming removed 1 base from V and 0 bases from J, with 8 bases in between. The CDR3 length is 15 residues. Germline CDR1 reads SGHDT; CDR2 reads YYEEEE. CDR3 residues: CASSLFSYSNQPQHF. CDR3 DNA, as far as it was read: TGTGCCAGCAGCTTGTTTTCGTATAGCAATCAGCCC.

On this clone: The CDR3 goes on 3 residues after the read ends, and that part is filled in from the germline J gene. The chain is built from TRBV13 and TRBJ2-7; D is undetermined. The CDR3 is 14 residues long. V was shortened by 0 bases and J by 0 bases, with 6 bases between the two germline ends. From germline, CDR1 is PRHDT and CDR2 FYEKMQ (reference sequence). Incomplete CDR3 DNA: TGTGCCAGCAGCTTAGGGCTGGCCTCCTACGAG. Translated: CASSLGLASYE. The full CDR3 protein is CASSLGLASYEQYF.

Judged by frequency, this clone is medium-sized (0.01 to 0.1%). The read terminates 3 residues before the CDR3 end, so the remaining end is supplied by the germline J gene. The identical CDR3 is also encoded by other nucleotide sequences in the sample. This rearrangement joins TRBV30 to TRBJ1-2; no definite D call. CDR3 length equals 13 residues. Germline V CDR1 and CDR2: GTSNPN, SVGIG (reference sequence). The CDR3: CAWSVLPNSGYTF. Incomplete CDR3 DNA: TGTGCCTGGAGTGTACTCCCCAATTCGGGC.

Notes on this clone: The read finishes 3 residues shy of the CDR3 end, and the germline J gene is used to complete it. The chain recombines TRBV18 with TRBJ1-2; D is perhaps TRBD1 (6 bases). This CDR3 spans 15 amino acids. Germline V CDR1 and CDR2: KGHSH, LQKENI. CDR3 DNA, as far as it was read: TGTGCCAGCTCGCACAGGGACGGGGCACCAGATACC. As protein: CASSHRDGAPDT. The entire CDR3 protein is CASSHRDGAPDTYTF.

As to this clone: The read finishes 3 residues shy of the CDR3 end, and the germline J gene is used to complete it. The rearrangement uses TRBV30 and TRBJ2-3, with D possibly TRBD2 on 5 matching bases. CDR3 length: 12 amino acids. CDR1 is GTSNPN, CDR2 SVGIG, per germline (reference sequence). The DNA read from the CDR3 is TGTGCCTGGACGGGGAGTCAAGAGACG. Amino acids: CAWTGSQET. The CDR3 in its entirety is CAWTGSQETQYF.

Judged by frequency, this clone is medium-sized. The read terminates 3 residues ahead of where the CDR3 ends, so the germline J gene completes it. V is TRBV29-1 and J is TRBJ2-7; TRBD2 is a possible D gene (5 bases). CDR1 and CDR2 from the germline V gene are SQVTM and ANQGSEA. This CDR3 is 14 amino acids long. Trimming shortened V by 7 bases and J by 0 bases, and 16 bases separated the two germline ends. Partial CDR3 DNA: TGCAGCGCATCCCTTGCGGGTAGCTCCTACGAG. This gives the protein CSASLAGSSYE. The whole CDR3 reads CSASLAGSSYEQYF.

Comment on this clone: The read terminates 3 residues ahead of where the CDR3 ends, so the germline J gene completes it. The V and J genes are TRBV5-6 and TRBJ1-2; the D is unclear. From germline, CDR1 is SGHDT and CDR2 YYEEEE. The CDR3 covers 12 residues. The DNA read from the CDR3 is TGTGCCAGCAATCTAGCGGGGTCGACC. Translating it yields CASNLAGST. Given in full, the CDR3 is CASNLAGSTYTF.

Details on this clone: The CDR3 end is not reached by the read, which stops 3 residues before it; the germline J gene fills it in. The V and J genes are TRBV12-3 or TRBV12-4 and TRBJ2-3; no reliable D call. Trimming shortened V by 4 bases and J by 4 bases, and 9 bases separated the two germline ends. The CDR3 consists of 13 residues. Here the CDR3 reads CASSSFRADTQYF. The sequenced CDR3 bases are TGTGCCAGCAGTTCATTTCGGGCAGATACG.

Turning to this clone: The read terminates 3 residues before the CDR3 end, so the remaining end is supplied by the germline J gene. This rearrangement joins TRBV7-2 to TRBJ2-7; 7 bases fit TRBD1. V lost 3 bases and J lost 3; bases outside the gene matches: 8. Germline-derived CDR1 and CDR2 are SGHTA and FQGNSA. The CDR3 extends over 15 amino acids. The CDR3 region is CASSLAGTDNYEQYF. The covered CDR3 bases are TGTGCCAGCAGCTTGGCCGGGACAGACAACTACGAG.

On this clone: The read comes to an end 3 residues before the CDR3 does, leaving the germline J gene to fill in the end. This chain links TRBV3-1 (or the pseudogene TRBV3-2) with TRBJ1-2; 7 bases line up with TRBD1. This CDR3 has 16 residues. CDR1 and CDR2 (germline): LGHDT, YNNKEL (reference sequence). V trimming: 3 bases; J trimming: 3 bases; junction bases outside the gene matches: 10. CDR3: CASSHARDSQYYGYTF. CDR3 DNA, as far as it was read: TGTGCCAGCAGCCACGCACGGGACAGTCAGTACTATGGC.